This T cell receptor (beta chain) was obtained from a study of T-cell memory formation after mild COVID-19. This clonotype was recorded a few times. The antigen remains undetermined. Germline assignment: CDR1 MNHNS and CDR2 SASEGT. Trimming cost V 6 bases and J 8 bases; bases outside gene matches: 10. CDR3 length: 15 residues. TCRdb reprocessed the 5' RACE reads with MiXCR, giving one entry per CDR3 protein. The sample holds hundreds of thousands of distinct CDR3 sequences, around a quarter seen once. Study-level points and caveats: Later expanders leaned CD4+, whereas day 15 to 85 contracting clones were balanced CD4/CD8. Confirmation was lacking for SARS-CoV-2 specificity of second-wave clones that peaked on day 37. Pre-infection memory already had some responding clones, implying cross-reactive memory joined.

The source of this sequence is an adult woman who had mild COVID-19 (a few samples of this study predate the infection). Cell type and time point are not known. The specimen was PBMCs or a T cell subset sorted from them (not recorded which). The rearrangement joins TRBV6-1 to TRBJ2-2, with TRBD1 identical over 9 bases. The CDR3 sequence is CASRADRGKQGELFF. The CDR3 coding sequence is TGTGCCAGCAGAGCTGACAGGGGGAAGCAAGGGGAGCTGTTTTTT.